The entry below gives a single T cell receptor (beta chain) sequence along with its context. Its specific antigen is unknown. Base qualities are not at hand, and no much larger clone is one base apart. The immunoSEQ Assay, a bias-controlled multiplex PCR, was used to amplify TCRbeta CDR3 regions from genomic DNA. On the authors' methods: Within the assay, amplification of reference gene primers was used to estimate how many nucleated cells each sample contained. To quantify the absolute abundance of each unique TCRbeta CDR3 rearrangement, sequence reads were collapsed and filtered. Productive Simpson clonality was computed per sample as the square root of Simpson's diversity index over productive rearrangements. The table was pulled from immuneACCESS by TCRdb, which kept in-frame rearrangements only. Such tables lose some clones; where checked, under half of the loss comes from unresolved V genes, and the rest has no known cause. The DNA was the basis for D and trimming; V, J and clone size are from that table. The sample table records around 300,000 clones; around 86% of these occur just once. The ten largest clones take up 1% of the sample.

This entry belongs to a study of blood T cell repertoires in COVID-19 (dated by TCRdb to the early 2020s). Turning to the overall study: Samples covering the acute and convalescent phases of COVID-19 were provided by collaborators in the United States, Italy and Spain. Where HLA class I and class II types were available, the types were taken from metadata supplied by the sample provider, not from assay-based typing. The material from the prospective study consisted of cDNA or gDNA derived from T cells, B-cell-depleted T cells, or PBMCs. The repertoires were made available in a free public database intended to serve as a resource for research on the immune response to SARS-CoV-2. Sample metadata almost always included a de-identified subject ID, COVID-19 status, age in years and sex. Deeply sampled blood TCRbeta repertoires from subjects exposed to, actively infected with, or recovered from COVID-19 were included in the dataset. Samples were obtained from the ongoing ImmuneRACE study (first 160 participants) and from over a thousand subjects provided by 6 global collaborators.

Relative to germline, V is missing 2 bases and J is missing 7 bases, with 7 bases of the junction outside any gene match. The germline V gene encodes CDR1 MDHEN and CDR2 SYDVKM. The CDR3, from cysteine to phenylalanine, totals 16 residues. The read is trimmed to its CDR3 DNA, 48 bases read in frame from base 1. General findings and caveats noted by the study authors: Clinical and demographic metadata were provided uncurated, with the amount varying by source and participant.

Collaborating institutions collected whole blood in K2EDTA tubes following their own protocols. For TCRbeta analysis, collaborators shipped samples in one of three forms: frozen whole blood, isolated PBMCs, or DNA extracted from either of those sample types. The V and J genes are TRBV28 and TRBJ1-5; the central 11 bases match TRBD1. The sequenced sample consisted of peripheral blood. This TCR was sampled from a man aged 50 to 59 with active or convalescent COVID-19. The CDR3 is CASSLRTGGGGQPQHF. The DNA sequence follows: TGTGCCAGCAGTTTAAGGACAGGGGGCGGGGGACAGCCCCAGCATTTT.